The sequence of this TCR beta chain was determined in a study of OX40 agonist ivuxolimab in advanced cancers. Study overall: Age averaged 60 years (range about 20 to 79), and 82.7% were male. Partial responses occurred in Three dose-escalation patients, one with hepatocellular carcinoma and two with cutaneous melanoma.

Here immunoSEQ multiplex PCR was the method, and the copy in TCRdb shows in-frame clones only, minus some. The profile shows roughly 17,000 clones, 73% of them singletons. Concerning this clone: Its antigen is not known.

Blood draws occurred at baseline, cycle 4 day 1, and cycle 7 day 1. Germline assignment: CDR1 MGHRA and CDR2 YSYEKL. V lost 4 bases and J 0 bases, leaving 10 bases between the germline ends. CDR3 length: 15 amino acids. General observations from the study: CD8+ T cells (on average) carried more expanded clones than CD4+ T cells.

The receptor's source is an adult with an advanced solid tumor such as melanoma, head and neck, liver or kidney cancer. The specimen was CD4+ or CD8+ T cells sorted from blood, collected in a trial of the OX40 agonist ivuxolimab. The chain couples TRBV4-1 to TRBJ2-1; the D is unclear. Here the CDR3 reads CASSLALSSYNEQFF. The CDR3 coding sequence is TGCGCCAGCAGCCTTGCACTTAGCTCCTACAATGAGCAGTTCTTC.